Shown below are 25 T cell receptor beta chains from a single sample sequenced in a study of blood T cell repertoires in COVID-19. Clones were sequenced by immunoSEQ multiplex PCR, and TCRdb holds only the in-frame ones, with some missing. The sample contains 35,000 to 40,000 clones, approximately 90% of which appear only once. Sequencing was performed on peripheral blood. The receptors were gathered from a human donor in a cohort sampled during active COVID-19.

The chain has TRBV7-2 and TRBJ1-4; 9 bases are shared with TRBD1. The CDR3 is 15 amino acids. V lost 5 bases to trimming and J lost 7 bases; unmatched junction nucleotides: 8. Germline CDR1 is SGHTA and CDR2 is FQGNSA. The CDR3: CASSPRQGVSEKLFF. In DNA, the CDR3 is TGTGCCAGCAGCCCTCGACAGGGGGTGAGTGAAAAACTGTTTTTT.

The CDR3 nucleotides read TGTGCCAGTAGTGCCACGGCGGGGCAAGAGACCCAGTACTTC. Protein product: CASSATAGQETQYF. The chain carries TRBV19 and TRBJ2-5, with D tentatively TRBD2 (6 bases). Deletions cut 5 bases from V and 2 bases from J, with 12 bases between. Germline values: CDR1 LNHDA, CDR2 SQIVND (reference sequence). The CDR3 consists of 14 residues.

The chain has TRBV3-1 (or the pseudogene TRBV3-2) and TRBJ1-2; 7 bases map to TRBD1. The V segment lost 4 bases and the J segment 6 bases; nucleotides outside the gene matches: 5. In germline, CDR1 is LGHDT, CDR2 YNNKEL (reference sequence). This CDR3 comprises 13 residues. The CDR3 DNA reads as TGTGCCAGCAGCCTAGTACAGGGGAATGGCTACACCTTC. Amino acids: CASSLVQGNGYTF.

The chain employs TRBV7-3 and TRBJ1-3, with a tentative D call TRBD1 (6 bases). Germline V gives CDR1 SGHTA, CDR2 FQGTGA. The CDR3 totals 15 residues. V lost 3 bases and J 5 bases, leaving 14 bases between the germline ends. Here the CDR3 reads CASSFGGQFRNTIYF. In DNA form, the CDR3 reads TGTGCCAGCAGCTTCGGCGGACAGTTCCGAAACACCATATATTTT.

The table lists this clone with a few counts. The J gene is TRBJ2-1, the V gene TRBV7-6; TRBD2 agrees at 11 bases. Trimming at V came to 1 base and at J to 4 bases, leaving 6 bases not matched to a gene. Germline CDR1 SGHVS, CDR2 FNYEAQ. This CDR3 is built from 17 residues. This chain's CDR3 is CASSLVAGGLGYNEQFF. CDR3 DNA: TGTGCCAGCAGCTTAGTAGCGGGAGGGTTGGGGTACAATGAGCAGTTCTTC.

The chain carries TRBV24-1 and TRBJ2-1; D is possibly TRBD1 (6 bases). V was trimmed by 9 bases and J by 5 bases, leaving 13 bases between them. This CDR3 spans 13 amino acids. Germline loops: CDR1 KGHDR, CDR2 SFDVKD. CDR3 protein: CATQRGLDNEQFF. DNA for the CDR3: TGTGCCACCCAGAGGGGGTTGGACAATGAGCAGTTCTTC.

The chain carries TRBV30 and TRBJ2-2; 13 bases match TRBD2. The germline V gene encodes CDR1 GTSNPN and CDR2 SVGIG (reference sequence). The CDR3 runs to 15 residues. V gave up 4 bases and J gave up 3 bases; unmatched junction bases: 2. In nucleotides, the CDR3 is TGTGCCTGGAAAGGACTAGCGGGGGACACCGGGGAGCTGTTTTTT. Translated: CAWKGLAGDTGELFF.

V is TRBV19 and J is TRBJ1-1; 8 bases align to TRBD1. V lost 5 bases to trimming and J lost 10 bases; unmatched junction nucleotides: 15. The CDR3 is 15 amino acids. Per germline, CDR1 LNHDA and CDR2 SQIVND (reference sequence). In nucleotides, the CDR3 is TGTGCCAGTAGTGCCACAGGGGGAACACGGGTAGGAGCTTTCTTT. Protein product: CASSATGGTRVGAFF.

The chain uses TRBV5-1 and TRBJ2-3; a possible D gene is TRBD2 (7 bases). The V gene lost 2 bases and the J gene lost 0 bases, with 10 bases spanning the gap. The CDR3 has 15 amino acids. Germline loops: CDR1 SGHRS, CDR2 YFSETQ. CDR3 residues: CASSFGGPSTDTQYF. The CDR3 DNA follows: TGCGCCAGCAGCTTCGGGGGGCCTAGCACAGATACGCAGTATTTT.

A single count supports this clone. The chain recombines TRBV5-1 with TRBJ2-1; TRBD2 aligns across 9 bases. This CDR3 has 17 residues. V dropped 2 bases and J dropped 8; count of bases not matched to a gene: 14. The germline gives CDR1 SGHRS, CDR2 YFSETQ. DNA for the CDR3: TGCGCCAGCAGCTTTAGTAGCGGGGGACTCGGGGTCGATGAGCAGTTCTTC. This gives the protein CASSFSSGGLGVDEQFF.

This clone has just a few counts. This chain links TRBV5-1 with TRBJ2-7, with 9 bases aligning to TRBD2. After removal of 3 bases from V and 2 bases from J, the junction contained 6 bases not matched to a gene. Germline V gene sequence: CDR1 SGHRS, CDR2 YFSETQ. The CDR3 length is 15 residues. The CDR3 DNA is TGCGCCAGCAGCTGGGGAGCGGGGGGCACCTACGAGCAGTACTTC. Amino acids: CASSWGAGGTYEQYF.

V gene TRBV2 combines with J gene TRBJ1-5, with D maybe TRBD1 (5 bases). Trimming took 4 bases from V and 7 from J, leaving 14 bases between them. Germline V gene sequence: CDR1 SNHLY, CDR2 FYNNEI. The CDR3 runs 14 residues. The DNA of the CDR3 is TGTGCCAGCAGTGGGCAGGGAGGGAGGCAGCCCCAGCATTTT. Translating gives CASSGQGGRQPQHF.

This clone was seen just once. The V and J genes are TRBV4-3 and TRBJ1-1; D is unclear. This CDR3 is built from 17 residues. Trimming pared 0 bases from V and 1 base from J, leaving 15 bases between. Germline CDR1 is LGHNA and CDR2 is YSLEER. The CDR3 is CASSQDLRPSGNTEAFF. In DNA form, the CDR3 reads TGCGCCAGCAGCCAAGATCTCCGCCCCTCGGGGAACACTGAAGCTTTCTTT.

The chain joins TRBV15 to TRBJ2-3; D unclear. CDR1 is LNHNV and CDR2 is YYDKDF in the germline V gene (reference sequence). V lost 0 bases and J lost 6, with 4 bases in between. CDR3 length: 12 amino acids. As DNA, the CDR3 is TGTGCCACCAGCAGAGATATGGATACGCAGTATTTT. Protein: CATSRDMDTQYF.

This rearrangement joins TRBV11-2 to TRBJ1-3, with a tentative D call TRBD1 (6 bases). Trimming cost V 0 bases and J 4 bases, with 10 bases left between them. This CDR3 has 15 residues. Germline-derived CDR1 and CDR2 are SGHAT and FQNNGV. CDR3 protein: CASSLEWGPGNTIYF. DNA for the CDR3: TGTGCCAGCAGCTTAGAGTGGGGGCCAGGAAACACCATATATTTT.

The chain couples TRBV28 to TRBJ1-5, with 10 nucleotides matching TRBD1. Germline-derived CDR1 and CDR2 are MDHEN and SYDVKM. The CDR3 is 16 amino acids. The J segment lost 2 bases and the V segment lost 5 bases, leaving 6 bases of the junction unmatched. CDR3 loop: CASSPTGTGGNQPQHF. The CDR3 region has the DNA TGTGCCAGCAGTCCAACTGGGACAGGGGGCAATCAGCCCCAGCATTTT.

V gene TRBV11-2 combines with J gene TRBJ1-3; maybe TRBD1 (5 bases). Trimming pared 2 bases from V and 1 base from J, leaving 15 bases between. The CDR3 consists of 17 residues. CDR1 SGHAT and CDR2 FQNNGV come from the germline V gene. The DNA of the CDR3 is TGTGCCAGCAGCTTATGGCTCAGGGCCCCTTCTGGAAACACCATATATTTT. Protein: CASSLWLRAPSGNTIYF.

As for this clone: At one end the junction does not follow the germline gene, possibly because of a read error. CDR3 region: CASSLNAGDTIYF. The CDR3 DNA reads as TGTGCCAGCAGCTTGAATGCTGGAGACACCATATATTTT. The chain uses TRBV7-3 and TRBJ1-3, with D unclear. This CDR3 is built from 13 residues. CDR1 SGHTA and CDR2 FQGTGA come from the germline V gene.

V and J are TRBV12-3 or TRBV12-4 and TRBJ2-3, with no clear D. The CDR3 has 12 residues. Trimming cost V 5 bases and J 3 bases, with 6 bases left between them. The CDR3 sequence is CASSPQTDTQYF. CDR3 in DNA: TGTGCCAGCAGTCCACAGACAGATACGCAGTATTTT.

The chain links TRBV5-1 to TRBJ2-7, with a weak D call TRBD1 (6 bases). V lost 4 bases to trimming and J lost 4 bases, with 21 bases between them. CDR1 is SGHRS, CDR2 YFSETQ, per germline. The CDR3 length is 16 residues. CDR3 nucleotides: TGCGCCAGCAGCCATACCAGTGCAACAGGGATGTACGAGCAGTACTTC. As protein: CASSHTSATGMYEQYF.

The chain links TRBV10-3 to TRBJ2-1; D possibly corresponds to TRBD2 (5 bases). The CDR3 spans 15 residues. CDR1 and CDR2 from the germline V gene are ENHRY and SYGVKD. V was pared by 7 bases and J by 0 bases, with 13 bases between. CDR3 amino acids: CAIMRAASSYNEQFF. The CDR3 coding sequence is TGTGCCATCATGAGGGCGGCGAGCTCCTACAATGAGCAGTTCTTC.

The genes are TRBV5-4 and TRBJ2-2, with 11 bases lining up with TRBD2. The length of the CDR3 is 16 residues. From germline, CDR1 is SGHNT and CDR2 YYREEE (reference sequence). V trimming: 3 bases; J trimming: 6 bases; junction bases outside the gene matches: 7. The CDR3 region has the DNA TGTGCCAGCAGCTCCATAGCGGGGGGGCGGTCCGGGGAGCTGTTTTTT. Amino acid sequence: CASSSIAGGRSGELFF.

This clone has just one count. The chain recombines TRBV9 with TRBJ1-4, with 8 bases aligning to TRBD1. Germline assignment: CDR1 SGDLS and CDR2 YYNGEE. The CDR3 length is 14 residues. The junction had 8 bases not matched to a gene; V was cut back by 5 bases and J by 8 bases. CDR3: CASSQGAGYEKLFF. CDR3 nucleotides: TGTGCCAGCAGTCAGGGGGCAGGGTACGAAAAACTGTTTTTT.

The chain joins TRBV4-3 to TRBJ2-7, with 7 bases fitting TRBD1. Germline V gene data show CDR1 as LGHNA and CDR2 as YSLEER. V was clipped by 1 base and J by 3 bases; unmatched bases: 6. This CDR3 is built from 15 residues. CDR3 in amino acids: CASSQVRDSSYEQYF. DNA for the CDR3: TGCGCCAGCAGCCAAGTCCGGGACAGTAGCTACGAGCAGTACTTC.

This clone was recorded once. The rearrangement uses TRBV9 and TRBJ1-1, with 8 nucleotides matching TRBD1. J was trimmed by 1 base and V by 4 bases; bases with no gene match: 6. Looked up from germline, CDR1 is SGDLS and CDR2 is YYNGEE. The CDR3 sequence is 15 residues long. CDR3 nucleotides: TGTGCCAGCAGCCTCACTACAGGGGGGAACACTGAAGCTTTCTTT. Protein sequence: CASSLTTGGNTEAFF.